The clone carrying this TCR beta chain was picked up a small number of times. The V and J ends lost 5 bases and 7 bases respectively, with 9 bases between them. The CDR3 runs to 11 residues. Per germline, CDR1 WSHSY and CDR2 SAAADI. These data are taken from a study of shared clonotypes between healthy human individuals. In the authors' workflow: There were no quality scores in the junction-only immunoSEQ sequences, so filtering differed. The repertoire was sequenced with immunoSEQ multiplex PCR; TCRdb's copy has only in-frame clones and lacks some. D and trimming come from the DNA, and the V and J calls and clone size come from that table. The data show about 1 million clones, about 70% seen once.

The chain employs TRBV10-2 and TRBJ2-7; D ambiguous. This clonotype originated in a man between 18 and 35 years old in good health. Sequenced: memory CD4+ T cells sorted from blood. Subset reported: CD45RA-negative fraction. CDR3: CASSPAGEQYF. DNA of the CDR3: TGCGCCAGCAGTCCTGCCGGGGAGCAGTACTTC.